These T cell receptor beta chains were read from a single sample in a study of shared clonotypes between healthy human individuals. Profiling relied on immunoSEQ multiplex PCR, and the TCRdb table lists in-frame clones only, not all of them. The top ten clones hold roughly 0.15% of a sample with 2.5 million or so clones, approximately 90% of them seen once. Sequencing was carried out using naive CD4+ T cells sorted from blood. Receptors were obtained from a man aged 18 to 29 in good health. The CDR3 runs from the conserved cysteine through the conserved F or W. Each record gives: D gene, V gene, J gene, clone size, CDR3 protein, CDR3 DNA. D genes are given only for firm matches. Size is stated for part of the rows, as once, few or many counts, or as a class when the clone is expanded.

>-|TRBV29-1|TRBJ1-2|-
CSGRNYGYTF
TGCAGCGGCAGGAACTATGGCTACACCTTC
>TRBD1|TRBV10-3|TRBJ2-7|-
CAISRDRGAYEQYF
TGTGCCATCAGTAGGGACAGGGGGGCCTACGAGCAGTACTTC
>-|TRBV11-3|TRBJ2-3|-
CASSATRSTDTQYF
TGTGCCAGCAGCGCAACTAGGAGCACAGATACGCAGTATTTT
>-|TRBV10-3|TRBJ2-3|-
CAIAGADTDTQYF
TGTGCCATCGCGGGGGCGGACACAGATACGCAGTATTTT
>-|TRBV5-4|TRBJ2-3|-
CASSSLRGGRSGTQYF
TGTGCCAGCAGCTCACTAAGGGGGGGGCGAAGCGGTACGCAGTATTTT
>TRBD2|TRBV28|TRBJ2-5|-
CASSFPTSGGSQETQYF
TGTGCCAGCAGCTTCCCGACTAGCGGGGGGAGTCAAGAGACCCAGTACTTC
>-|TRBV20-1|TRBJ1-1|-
CSATRNTEAFF
TGCAGTGCTACCCGGAACACTGAAGCTTTCTTT
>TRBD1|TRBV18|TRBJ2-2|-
CASSPGQEVRELFF
TGTGCCAGCTCACCGGGACAGGAGGTGCGGGAGCTGTTTTTT
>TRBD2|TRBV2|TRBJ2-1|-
CASRNPIAGVVDEQFF
TGTGCCAGCAGGAACCCTATCGCGGGGGTGGTGGATGAGCAGTTCTTC
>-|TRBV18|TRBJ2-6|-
CASSPPGSSGANVLTF
TGTGCCAGCTCACCACCGGGGAGCTCTGGGGCCAACGTCCTGACTTTC
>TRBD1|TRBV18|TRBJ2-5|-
CASSPTTGGQETQYF
TGTGCCAGCTCACCAACTACAGGGGGCCAAGAGACCCAGTACTTC
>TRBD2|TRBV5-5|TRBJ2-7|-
CASSVTAGTRIYEQYF
TGTGCCAGCAGCGTCACCGCCGGGACTAGAATATACGAGCAGTACTTC
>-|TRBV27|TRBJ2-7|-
CASSKTGIPFEQYF
TGTGCCAGCAGTAAGACCGGGATTCCCTTCGAGCAGTACTTC
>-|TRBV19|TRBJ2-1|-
CASTFSGSSYNEQFF
TGTGCCAGTACCTTTAGCGGCTCCTCCTACAATGAGCAGTTCTTC
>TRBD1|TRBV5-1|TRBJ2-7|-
CASSELQGIAYEQYF
TGCGCCAGCAGCGAACTACAGGGGATCGCGTACGAGCAGTACTTC
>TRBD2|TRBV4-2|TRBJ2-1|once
CASSHRLAGGTDEQFF
TGTGCCAGCAGCCACCGACTAGCGGGGGGCACCGATGAGCAGTTCTTC
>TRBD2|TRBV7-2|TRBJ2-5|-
CASSRSGGAFETQYF
TGTGCCAGCAGCCGTAGCGGGGGGGCCTTTGAGACCCAGTACTTC
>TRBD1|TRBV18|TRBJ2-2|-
CASSRNRGNTGELFF
TGTGCCAGCTCACGGAACAGGGGTAACACCGGGGAGCTGTTTTTT
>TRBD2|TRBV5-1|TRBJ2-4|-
CASRLAGEGVIQYF
TGCGCCAGCAGGCTAGCGGGAGAGGGTGTCATTCAGTACTTC
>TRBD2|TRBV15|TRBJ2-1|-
CATSSPAPFVAGVDNEQFF
TGTGCCACCAGCAGCCCGGCTCCTTTCGTGGCGGGAGTCGACAATGAGCAGTTCTTC
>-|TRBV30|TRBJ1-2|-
CAWSVQSGSGYTF
TGTGCCTGGAGTGTACAATCCGGATCTGGCTACACCTTC
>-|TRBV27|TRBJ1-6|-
CASTPSDYNSPLHF
TGTGCCAGCACCCCTTCGGATTATAATTCACCCCTCCACTTT
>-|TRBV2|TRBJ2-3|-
CASTTGADTQYF
TGTGCCAGCACCACCGGGGCAGATACGCAGTATTTT
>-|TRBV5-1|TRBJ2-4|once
CASSGGASFIQYF
TGCGCCAGCAGCGGAGGGGCGTCTTTCATTCAGTACTTC
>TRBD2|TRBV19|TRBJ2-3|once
CASSIRLAATDTQYF
TGTGCCAGTAGTATAAGACTAGCGGCCACAGATACGCAGTATTTT
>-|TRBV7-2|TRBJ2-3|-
CASSFTGWLDTQYF
TGTGCCAGCAGCTTCACAGGGTGGTTGGATACGCAGTATTTT
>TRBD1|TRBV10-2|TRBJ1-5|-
CASLPGGQGEGQPQHF
TGCGCCAGCCTCCCGGGGGGACAGGGGGAAGGTCAGCCCCAGCATTTT
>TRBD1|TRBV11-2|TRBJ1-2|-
CASSSENRGGYTF
TGTGCCAGCAGCTCCGAAAACAGGGGTGGCTACACCTTC
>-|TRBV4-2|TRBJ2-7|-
CASSQELSPPYEQYF
TGTGCCAGCAGCCAAGAATTATCGCCCCCCTACGAGCAGTACTTC
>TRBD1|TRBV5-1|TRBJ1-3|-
CASSLGRGPGNTIYF
TGCGCCAGCAGCTTGGGTAGGGGGCCTGGAAACACCATATATTTT
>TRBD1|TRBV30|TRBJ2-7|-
CAWNRGYEQYF
TGTGCCTGGAACAGGGGGTACGAGCAGTACTTC
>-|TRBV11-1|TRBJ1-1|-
CASGETTEAFF
TGTGCCAGCGGCGAGACAACGGAAGCTTTCTTT
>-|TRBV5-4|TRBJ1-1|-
CASSPRDGNTEAFF
TGTGCCAGCAGCCCCCGGGACGGGAACACTGAAGCTTTCTTT
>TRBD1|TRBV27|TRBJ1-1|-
CASSSRGLMNTEAFF
TGTGCCAGCAGTTCAAGGGGGCTGATGAACACTGAAGCTTTCTTT
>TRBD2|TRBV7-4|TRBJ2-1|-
CASSCSLAGDRGREQFF
TGTGCCAGCAGCTGCAGTCTAGCGGGTGACCGGGGGCGTGAGCAGTTCTTC
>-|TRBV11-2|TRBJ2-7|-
CASSLGGLAPYEQYF
TGTGCCAGCAGCTTAGGTGGACTGGCGCCCTACGAGCAGTACTTC
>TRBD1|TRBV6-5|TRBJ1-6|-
CASSPNTGVDSPLHF
TGTGCCAGCAGCCCTAATACAGGGGTTGATTCACCCCTCCACTTT
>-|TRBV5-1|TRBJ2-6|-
CASSSDSSGANVLTF
TGCGCCAGCAGCTCGGACAGCTCTGGGGCCAACGTCCTGACTTTC
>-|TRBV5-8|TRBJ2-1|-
CASSHLTGFNNEQFF
TGTGCCAGCAGCCACCTCACAGGGTTTAACAATGAGCAGTTCTTC
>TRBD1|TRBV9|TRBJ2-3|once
CASSVRDRVPDTQYF
TGTGCCAGCAGCGTAAGGGACAGGGTCCCAGATACGCAGTATTTT
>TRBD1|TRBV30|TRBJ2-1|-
CAWSVQGVYEQFF
TGTGCCTGGAGTGTACAGGGGGTCTATGAGCAGTTCTTC
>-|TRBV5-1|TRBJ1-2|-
CASSLSPDLNYGYTF
TGCGCCAGCAGCTTGTCGCCAGATCTAAACTATGGCTACACCTTC
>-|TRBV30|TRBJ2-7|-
CAWIRAGSRNFYEQYF
TGTGCCTGGATAAGGGCGGGGTCCAGGAACTTCTACGAGCAGTACTTC
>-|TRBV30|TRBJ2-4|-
CAWSGTKTPAAKNIQYF
TGTGCCTGGAGTGGAACCAAGACTCCTGCAGCCAAAAACATTCAGTACTTC
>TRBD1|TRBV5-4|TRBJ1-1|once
CASSATGYGAEAFF
TGTGCCAGCAGCGCGACAGGGTATGGCGCTGAAGCTTTCTTT
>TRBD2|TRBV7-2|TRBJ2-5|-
CASSLDSSGQETQYF
TGTGCCAGCAGCTTAGACTCTAGCGGCCAAGAGACCCAGTACTTC
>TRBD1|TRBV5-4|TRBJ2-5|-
CASSTTGGPSDETQYF
TGTGCCAGCAGCACAACAGGGGGCCCGTCGGACGAGACCCAGTACTTC
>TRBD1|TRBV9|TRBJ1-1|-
CASSEHPGQGTEAFF
TGTGCCAGCAGCGAACACCCGGGACAGGGGACTGAAGCTTTCTTT
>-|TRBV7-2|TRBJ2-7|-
CASSLVPGYSYEQYF
TGTGCCAGCAGCTTAGTACCTGGATACTCCTACGAGCAGTACTTC
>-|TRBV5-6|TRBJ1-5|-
CASTDGSNSNQPQHF
TGTGCCAGCACGGATGGGAGTAATAGCAATCAGCCCCAGCATTTT
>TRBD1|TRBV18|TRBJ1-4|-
CASSRSGTGSSNEKLFF
TGTGCCAGCTCGCGATCCGGGACAGGGTCCTCTAATGAAAAACTGTTTTTT
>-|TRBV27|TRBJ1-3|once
CASSSRDSGNTIYF
TGTGCCAGCAGCAGCAGAGACTCTGGAAACACCATATATTTT
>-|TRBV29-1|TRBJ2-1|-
CSVEGRVYNEQFF
TGCAGCGTTGAAGGTCGGGTGTACAATGAGCAGTTCTTC
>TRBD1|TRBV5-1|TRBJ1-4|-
CASAWGQGASNEKLFF
TGCGCCAGCGCCTGGGGACAGGGGGCTTCTAATGAAAAACTGTTTTTT
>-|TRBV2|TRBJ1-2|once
CASSETGRLYYGYTF
TGTGCCAGCAGTGAAACAGGAAGGTTATACTATGGCTACACCTTC
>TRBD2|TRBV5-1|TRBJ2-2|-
CASRPGLAGENTGELFF
TGCGCCAGCAGACCGGGACTAGCGGGGGAGAACACCGGGGAGCTGTTTTTT
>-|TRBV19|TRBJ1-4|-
CASSIAITGLVATNEKLFF
TGTGCCAGTAGTATCGCTATCACAGGGCTAGTTGCAACTAATGAAAAACTGTTTTTT
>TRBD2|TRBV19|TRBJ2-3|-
CASSMGNMAGGPNRGSNTQYF
TGTGCCAGTAGTATGGGTAATATGGCGGGAGGGCCGAATCGAGGCTCGAATACGCAGTATTTT
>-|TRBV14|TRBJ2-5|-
CASSQPRTVQETQYF
TGTGCCAGCAGCCAGCCCCGGACTGTTCAAGAGACCCAGTACTTC
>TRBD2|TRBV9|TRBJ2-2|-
CASSFREGGPVGGELFF
TGTGCCAGCAGCTTCCGGGAGGGAGGCCCGGTTGGCGGGGAGCTGTTTTTT